The next 5 T cell receptor beta chains were all read from a single sample in a study of T cell responses to AZD1222 COVID-19 vaccine. Profiled with immunoSEQ multiplex PCR; TCRdb holds only in-frame clones, not every one. This table holds roughly 140,000 clones, more than 70% found once. The specimen comprised peripheral blood, sampled on day 0 of MenACWY control vaccination. Receptors originate from an adult in good health.

This clone was recorded only once. The chain recombines TRBV7-9 with TRBJ1-5; D is perhaps TRBD1 (6 bases). The length of the CDR3 is 15 residues. Germline CDR1 reads SEHNR; CDR2 reads FQNEAQ (reference sequence). The V end was cut by 10 bases, the J end by 6 bases, with 22 bases between. The chain's CDR3 is CATTSLGAGTQPQHF. CDR3 DNA: TGTGCCACCACGTCTTTGGGGGCCGGAACTCAGCCCCAGCATTTT.

This clone is a singleton in its sample. The rearrangement uses TRBV6-1 and TRBJ2-7; D is unclear. This CDR3 comprises 13 residues. The ends were cut back, 2 bases at V and 9 bases at J, with 14 bases in the middle. Germline V gene lookup returns CDR1 MNHNS and CDR2 SASEGT. The CDR3 DNA sequence: TGTGCCAGCAGTGAACAACCGGCTTCCGGGCAGTACTTC. It yields the protein CASSEQPASGQYF.

The chain combines TRBV5-1 with TRBJ2-2; 14 bases match TRBD2. The V segment lost 4 bases and the J segment 3 bases; nucleotides outside the gene matches: 2. The CDR3 consists of 16 residues. The germline V gene has CDR1 SGHRS and CDR2 YFSETQ. This chain's CDR3 is CASSPGLAGDTGELFF. The CDR3 region has the DNA TGCGCCAGCAGCCCGGGACTAGCGGGAGACACCGGGGAGCTGTTTTTT.

The J gene is TRBJ2-7, the V gene TRBV29-1; D assignment may be TRBD1 or TRBD2 (5 bases each). Germline V lookup: CDR1 SQVTM, CDR2 ANQGSEA. The CDR3 is 17 residues long. V lost 4 bases and J lost 2, with 24 bases in between. In DNA form, the CDR3 reads TGCAGCGTTGGAACCGGGACGGACATCATACACCCCTACGAGCAGTACTTC. Encoded protein: CSVGTGTDIIHPYEQYF.

V usage is TRBV5-5 and J usage is TRBJ1-5, with D possibly TRBD1 on 5 matching bases. Germline V gene data show CDR1 as SGHKS and CDR2 as YYEKEE (reference sequence). The CDR3 has 15 residues. Trimming removed 0 bases from V and 3 bases from J, with 10 bases in between. CDR3 DNA: TGTGCCAGCAGCTTGGCTCGGGGGGACAATCAGCCCCAGCATTTT. It codes for CASSLARGDNQPQHF.